The source of this T cell receptor beta chain is a study of T cell changes during pregnancy in multiple sclerosis. V lost 7 bases to trimming and J lost 1 base; unmatched junction nucleotides: 4. Germline V gives CDR1 SGHRS, CDR2 YFSETQ. The CDR3 is made up of 14 amino acids. Measured with immunoSEQ multiplex PCR; TCRdb has only the in-frame clones, and not every one. Of 35,000 to 45,000 clones listed, about 92% were seen once; the top ten hold around 1.2%. This clone is a singleton in its sample. This chain links TRBV5-1 with TRBJ2-5; TRBD2 matches at 10 bases. This receptor was taken from a female donor with multiple sclerosis, enrolled in a pregnancy study. The starting material was peripheral blood, obtained before pregnancy. Here the CDR3 DNA reads TGCGCCAGCGGAAGACTAGCGGGCCAAGAGACCCAGTACTTC. It encodes CASGRLAGQETQYF.